This T cell receptor (beta chain) was sequenced in a study of graft-versus-host responses after intestinal transplantation. Clones were sequenced by immunoSEQ multiplex PCR, and TCRdb holds only the in-frame ones, with some missing. The repertoire holds more than 65,000 clones, approximately 89% seen once, with 7.6% in the top ten. For this clone: What it recognizes is unknown.

The CDR3 loop spans 17 amino acids. Trimming cost V 6 bases and J 3 bases; bases outside gene matches: 7. Germline V gives CDR1 MGHRA, CDR2 YSYEKL. The chain combines TRBV4-1 with TRBJ2-3; 15 nucleotides line up with TRBD2. This TCR was sampled from a human donor who was the organ donor for an intestinal transplant. The specimen comprised unstimulated CD8+ T cells sorted from spleen or lymph node cells, sampled before transplant. CDR3 nucleotides: TGCGCCAGCAGAGGGGGAGGACTAGCGGGAGGGACAGATACGCAGTATTTT. It translates to CASRGGGLAGGTDTQYF.